This T cell receptor beta chain was observed in a study of shared clonotypes between healthy human individuals. Only a few counts were recorded for this clone. In the naive CD8 group, cells lacked CD45RO and were positively selected for CCR7, so terminally differentiated effector memory CD45RA+ cells were left out. Sequenced by immunoSEQ multiplex PCR; TCRdb stores in-frame clones only, minus some. Seen here are more than 2 million clones, 80% to 95% observed once, and the top ten hold more than 1.5%. The source of this sequence is a young man in good health. Some clones in this sample may be carry-over from other donors' samples. The sequencing sample was made of naive CD8+ T cells from PBMCs.

The CDR3 spells CASSFFLAGGLSSYNEQFF. The CDR3 DNA reads TGTGCCAGCAGCTTCTTCCTAGCGGGAGGACTGAGCTCCTACAATGAGCAGTTCTTC. This rearrangement joins TRBV7-6 to TRBJ2-1, with 11 bases that match TRBD2. The CDR3 length is 19 residues. J lost 0 bases, V lost 3 bases, and 10 bases had no gene match. Germline CDR1 and CDR2: SGHVS and FNYEAQ.